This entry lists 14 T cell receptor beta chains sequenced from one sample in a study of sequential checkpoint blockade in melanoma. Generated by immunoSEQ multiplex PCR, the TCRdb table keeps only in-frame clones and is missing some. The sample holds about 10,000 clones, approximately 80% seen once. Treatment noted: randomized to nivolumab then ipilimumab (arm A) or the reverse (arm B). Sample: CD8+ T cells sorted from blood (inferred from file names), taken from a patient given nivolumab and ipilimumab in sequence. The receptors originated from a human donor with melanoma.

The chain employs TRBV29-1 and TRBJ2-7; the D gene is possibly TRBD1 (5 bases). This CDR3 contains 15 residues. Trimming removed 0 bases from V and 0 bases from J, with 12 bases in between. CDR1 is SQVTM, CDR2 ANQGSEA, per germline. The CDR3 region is CSVEDDSYGSYEQYF. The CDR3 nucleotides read TGCAGCGTTGAAGATGACAGCTATGGCTCCTACGAGCAGTACTTC.

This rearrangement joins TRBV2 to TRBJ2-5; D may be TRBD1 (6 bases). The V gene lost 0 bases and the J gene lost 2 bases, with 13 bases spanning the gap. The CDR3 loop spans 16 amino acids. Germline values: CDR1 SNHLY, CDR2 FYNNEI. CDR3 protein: CASSEAGYRVQETQYF. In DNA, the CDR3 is TGTGCCAGCAGTGAAGCGGGATACAGGGTACAAGAGACCCAGTACTTC.

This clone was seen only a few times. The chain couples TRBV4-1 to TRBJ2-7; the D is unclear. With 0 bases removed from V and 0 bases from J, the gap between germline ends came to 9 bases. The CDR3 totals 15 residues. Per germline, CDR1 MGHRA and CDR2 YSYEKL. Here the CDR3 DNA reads TGCGCCAGCAGCCAAGAAGACTTCAGCTCCTACGAGCAGTACTTC. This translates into CASSQEDFSSYEQYF.

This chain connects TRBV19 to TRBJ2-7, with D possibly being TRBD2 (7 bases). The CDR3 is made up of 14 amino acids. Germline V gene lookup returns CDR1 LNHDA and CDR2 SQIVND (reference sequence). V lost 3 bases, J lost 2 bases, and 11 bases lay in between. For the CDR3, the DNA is TGTGCCAGTAGTATGCTGGGGGGGCCCTACGAGCAGTACTTC. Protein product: CASSMLGGPYEQYF.

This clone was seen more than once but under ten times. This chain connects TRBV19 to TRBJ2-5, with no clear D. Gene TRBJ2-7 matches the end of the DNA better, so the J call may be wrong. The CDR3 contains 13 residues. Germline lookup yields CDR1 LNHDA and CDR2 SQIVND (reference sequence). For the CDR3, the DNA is TGTGCCAGTAGTATTGTGTTCTCCTACGAGCAGTACTTC. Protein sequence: CASSIVFSYEQYF.

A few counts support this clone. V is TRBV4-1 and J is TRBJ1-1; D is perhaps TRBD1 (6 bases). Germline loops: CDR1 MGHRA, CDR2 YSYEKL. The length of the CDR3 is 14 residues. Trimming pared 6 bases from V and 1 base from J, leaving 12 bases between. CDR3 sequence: CASSLGGQNTEAFF. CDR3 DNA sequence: TGCGCCAGCAGTCTGGGGGGGCAGAACACTGAAGCTTTCTTT.

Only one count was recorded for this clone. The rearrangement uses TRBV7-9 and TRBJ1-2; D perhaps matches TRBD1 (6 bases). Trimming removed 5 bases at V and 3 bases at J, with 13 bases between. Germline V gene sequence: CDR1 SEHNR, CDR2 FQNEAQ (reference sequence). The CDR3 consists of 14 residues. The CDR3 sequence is CASSTGTHHYGYTF. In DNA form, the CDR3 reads TGTGCCAGCAGCACCGGGACACATCACTATGGCTACACCTTC.

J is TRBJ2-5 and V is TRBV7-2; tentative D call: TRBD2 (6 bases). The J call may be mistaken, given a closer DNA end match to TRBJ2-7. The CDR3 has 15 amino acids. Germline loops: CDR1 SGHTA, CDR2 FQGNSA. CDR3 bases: TGTGCCAGCAGCCCAAGGGAGGAGCTAAAGTACGAGCAGTACTTC. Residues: CASSPREELKYEQYF.

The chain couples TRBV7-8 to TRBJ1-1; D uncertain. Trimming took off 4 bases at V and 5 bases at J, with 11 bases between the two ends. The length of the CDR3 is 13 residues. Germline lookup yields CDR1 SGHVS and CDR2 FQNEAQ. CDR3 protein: CASSSTGKTEAFF. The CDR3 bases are TGTGCCAGCAGCTCGACCGGGAAGACTGAAGCTTTCTTT.

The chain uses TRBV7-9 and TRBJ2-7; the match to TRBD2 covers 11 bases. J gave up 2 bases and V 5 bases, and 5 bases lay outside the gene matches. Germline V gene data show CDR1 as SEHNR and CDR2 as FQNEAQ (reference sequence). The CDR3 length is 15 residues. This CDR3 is CASSQLAGGPYEQYF. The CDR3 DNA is TGTGCCAGCAGCCAATTAGCGGGGGGGCCCTACGAGCAGTACTTC. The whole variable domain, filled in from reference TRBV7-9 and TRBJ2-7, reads DTGVSQNPRHKITKRGQNVTFRCDPISEHNRLYWYRQTLGQGPEFLTYFQNEAQLEKSRLLSDRFSAERPKGSFSTLEIQRTEQGDSAMYLCASSQLAGGPYEQYFGPGTRLTVT.

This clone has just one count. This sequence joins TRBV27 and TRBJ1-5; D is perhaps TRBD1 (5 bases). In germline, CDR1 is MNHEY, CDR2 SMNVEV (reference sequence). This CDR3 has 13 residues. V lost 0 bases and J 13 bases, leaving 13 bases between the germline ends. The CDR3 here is CASSLSMGTFQHF. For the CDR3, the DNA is TGTGCCAGCAGTTTATCAATGGGGACTTTTCAGCATTTT.

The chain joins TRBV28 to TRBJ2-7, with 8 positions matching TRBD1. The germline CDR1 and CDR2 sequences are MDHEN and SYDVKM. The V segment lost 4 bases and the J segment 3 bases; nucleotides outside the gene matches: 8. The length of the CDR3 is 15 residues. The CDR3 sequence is CASSSRQGRNYEQYF. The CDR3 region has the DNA TGTGCCAGCAGTTCAAGACAGGGGCGAAACTACGAGCAGTACTTC.

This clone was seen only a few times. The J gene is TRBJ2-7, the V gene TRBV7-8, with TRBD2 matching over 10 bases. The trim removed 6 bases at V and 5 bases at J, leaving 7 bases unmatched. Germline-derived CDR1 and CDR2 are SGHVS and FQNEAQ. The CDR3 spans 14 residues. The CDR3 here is CASRIAGGSDEQYF. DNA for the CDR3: TGTGCCAGCAGGATAGCGGGGGGATCGGACGAGCAGTACTTC.

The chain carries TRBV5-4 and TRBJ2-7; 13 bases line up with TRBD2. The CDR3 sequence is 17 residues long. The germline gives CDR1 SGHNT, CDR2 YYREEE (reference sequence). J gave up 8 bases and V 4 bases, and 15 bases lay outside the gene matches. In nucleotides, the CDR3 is TGTGCCAGCAGCCAAGACTCTCCGGGACTAGCGGGGTTCCAGCAGTACTTC. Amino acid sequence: CASSQDSPGLAGFQQYF.